What follows is one T cell receptor beta chain and its context. The data stem from a study of blood T cell repertoires in COVID-19. Study at large: The United States, Italy and Spain supplied acute and convalescent COVID-19 samples. PBMCs, B-cell-depleted T cells, or T cells were the source of the cDNA or gDNA that made up the material.

As originally analysed: Estimated nucleated cell counts came from reference gene primer amplification. The table came from immunoSEQ multiplex PCR; TCRdb's copy has only in-frame clones and leaves some out. V and J calls and clone size are as listed in that table; D and trimming were resolved from the DNA. The repertoire has 110,000 to 150,000 clones, roughly 80% of them found once; the top ten carry 3.5%. Germline CDR1 reads ENHRY; CDR2 reads SYGVKD. The CDR3 is made up of 16 amino acids. Trimming cost V 0 bases and J 6 bases, with 17 bases left between them. The sequenced sample was peripheral blood. V is TRBV10-3 and J is TRBJ2-5; the D gene is possibly TRBD2 (6 bases). The sequence was collected from a man aged 70 or older who had recovered from COVID-19. CDR3 in amino acids: CAISESRSAGRKTQYF. CDR3 nucleotide sequence: TGTGCCATCAGTGAGTCTCGGTCGGCAGGGAGGAAGACCCAGTACTTC.